Following are 15 T cell receptor beta chains from one sample sequenced in a study of T cell clonotyping in hematopoietic cell transplantation. Regarding time point: recipient sample about 28 days before transplant, after cytoreduction. Method: immunoSEQ multiplex PCR; TCRdb's copy keeps in-frame clones and lacks some. The sample consists of around 26,000 clones, roughly 84% of them appearing once. This sample comprised peripheral blood mononuclear cells, obtained before stem cell transplant. The receptors shown here come from a man between 40 and 49 years old with acute myeloid leukemia. Some clones in this sample may be carry-over from other donors' samples.

In its sample, this clone was seen once. The germline gene is not matched at one end of the junction; a read error may be the cause. This chain connects TRBV4-2 to TRBJ2-3, with D possibly matching TRBD2 (6 bases). This CDR3 region has 17 residues. Germline lookup yields CDR1 LGHNA and CDR2 YNFKEQ. The CDR3 loop is CASSPKRRTTYTDAQYF. The CDR3 region has the DNA TGTGCCAGCAGCCCTAAGCGCCGGACTACCTACACAGATGCGCAGTATTTT.

This chain uses TRBV7-2 with TRBJ1-5; weak D call: TRBD1 (5 bases). V lost 7 bases, J lost 3 bases, and 13 bases lay in between. There are 14 residues in the CDR3. Germline V gives CDR1 SGHTA, CDR2 FQGNSA. CDR3 amino acids: CASTLGQFNQPQHF. The CDR3 nucleotides read TGTGCCAGCACCCTGGGGCAGTTCAATCAGCCCCAGCATTTT.

The V gene is TRBV9, the J gene TRBJ2-7, with 7 bases lining up with TRBD1. With V trimmed by 4 bases and J by 4 bases, 8 bases remained unmatched. This CDR3 contains 14 residues. Germline CDR1 SGDLS, CDR2 YYNGEE. The CDR3 sequence is CASSPWDSPYEQYF. In nucleotides, the CDR3 is TGTGCCAGCAGCCCTTGGGACAGTCCGTACGAGCAGTACTTC.

In DNA form, the CDR3 reads TGTGCCAGCAGTGACCTGGGACTAGCGGGAGATGAGCAGTTCTTC. Residues: CASSDLGLAGDEQFF. The chain employs TRBV6-1 and TRBJ2-1; TRBD2 matches at 14 bases. Trimming cost V 3 bases and J 8 bases; bases outside gene matches: 3. Germline values: CDR1 MNHNS, CDR2 SASEGT. This CDR3 is built from 15 residues.

The chain links TRBV7-2 to TRBJ1-4; 8 bases map to TRBD1. From germline, CDR1 is SGHTA and CDR2 FQGNSA. Trimming at V came to 1 base and at J to 8 bases, leaving 6 bases not matched to a gene. The CDR3 extends over 15 amino acids. CDR3 amino acids: CASSLVTGGKEKLFF. Written as DNA, the CDR3 is TGTGCCAGCAGCTTAGTAACAGGGGGGAAGGAAAAACTGTTTTTT.

The rearrangement links TRBV7-6 to TRBJ2-2; D is uncertain. Germline CDR1 SGHVS, CDR2 FNYEAQ. The CDR3 consists of 14 residues. Trimming removed 4 bases from V and 2 bases from J, with 8 bases in between. Here the CDR3 DNA reads TGTGCCAGCAGCTCTACAACTAACACCGGGGAGCTGTTTTTT. This sequence encodes CASSSTTNTGELFF.

This chain joins TRBV30 and TRBJ1-4; 10 bases match TRBD1. Germline CDR1 and CDR2: GTSNPN and SVGIG (reference sequence). Losses at the gene ends were 5 bases for V and 8 bases for J; bases not matched to a gene: 17. This CDR3 region has 17 residues. Written as DNA, the CDR3 is TGTGCCTGGGCCCGGGACAGGGGCCGGGCGTGGCGCGAAAAACTGTTTTTT. This sequence encodes CAWARDRGRAWREKLFF.

The genes are TRBV19 and TRBJ2-7; 7 positions agree with TRBD2. Germline loops: CDR1 LNHDA, CDR2 SQIVND (reference sequence). This CDR3 has 15 amino acids. The V segment lost 5 bases and the J segment 8 bases; nucleotides outside the gene matches: 15. The chain's CDR3 is CASSSQRGTYSKQYF. The CDR3 coding sequence is TGTGCCAGTAGTTCTCAGCGGGGCACTTACTCTAAGCAGTACTTC.

The V call is TRBV4-1, the J call TRBJ2-5; 10 positions agree with TRBD2. The CDR3 sequence is 17 residues long. V trimming: 0 bases; J trimming: 5 bases; junction bases outside the gene matches: 9. Germline lookup yields CDR1 MGHRA and CDR2 YSYEKL. The CDR3 region is CASSQEKPGLATETQYF. The CDR3 region has the DNA TGCGCCAGCAGCCAAGAGAAACCGGGACTAGCGACGGAGACCCAGTACTTC.

The chain couples TRBV6-1 to TRBJ2-7; 13 bases align to TRBD2. J lost 3 bases, V lost 0 bases, and 11 bases had no gene match. CDR3 length: 19 residues. CDR1 is MNHNS, CDR2 SASEGT, per germline. CDR3 sequence reads: CASSEARTSGSFRYYEQYF. In DNA, the CDR3 is TGTGCCAGCAGTGAAGCGCGGACTAGCGGGAGTTTTCGGTACTACGAGCAGTACTTC.

This rearrangement joins TRBV7-9 to TRBJ1-4, with D perhaps TRBD1 (6 bases). Trimming removed 5 bases from V and 8 bases from J, with 15 bases in between. Germline-derived CDR1 and CDR2 are SEHNR and FQNEAQ (reference sequence). CDR3 size: 14 residues. The CDR3 region is CASSALGAEEKLFF. CDR3 nucleotide sequence: TGTGCCAGCAGCGCGCTGGGGGCGGAAGAAAAACTGTTTTTT. Drawing the rest from reference TRBV7-9 and TRBJ1-4, the complete variable domain is DTGVSQNPRHKITKRGQNVTFRCDPISEHNRLYWYRQTLGQGPEFLTYFQNEAQLEKSRLLSDRFSAERPKGSFSTLEIQRTEQGDSAMYLCASSALGAEEKLFFGSGTQLSVL.

The V gene is TRBV27, the J gene TRBJ1-1; tentatively, D is TRBD1 (6 bases). The CDR3 is 14 amino acids. CDR1 is MNHEY and CDR2 is SMNVEV in the germline V gene (reference sequence). The V gene lost 2 bases and the J gene lost 1 base, with 8 bases spanning the gap. The CDR3 is CASSLRGGNTEAFF. For the CDR3, the DNA is TGTGCCAGCAGTTTAAGGGGGGGGAACACTGAAGCTTTCTTT.

J is TRBJ1-2 and V is TRBV7-2; no firm D call. The ends were cut back, 1 base at V and 6 bases at J, with 9 bases in the middle. This CDR3 is built from 13 residues. From germline, CDR1 is SGHTA and CDR2 FQGNSA. DNA for the CDR3: TGTGCCAGCAGCTTAGGAACGAGGGATGGCTACACCTTC. The encoded protein is CASSLGTRDGYTF.

This clone was counted a single time. V is TRBV10-1 and J is TRBJ1-4, with 8 bases that match TRBD1. This CDR3 is 19 amino acids long. CDR1 is WNHNN and CDR2 is SYGVQD in the germline V gene (reference sequence). V gave up 2 bases and J gave up 10 bases; unmatched junction bases: 21. For the CDR3, the DNA is TGCGCCAGCAGTGAGACGCCGCTGTATATCAGGGGGCTGCTAGGAAAACTGTTTTTT. This sequence encodes CASSETPLYIRGLLGKLFF.

This chain uses TRBV6-6 with TRBJ1-4, with D unclear. V was cut by 7 bases and J by 4 bases, with 13 bases left in between. From germline, CDR1 is MNHNY and CDR2 SVGAGI (reference sequence). The CDR3 contains 14 residues. The CDR3 loop reads CASMEDGDNEKLFF. For the CDR3, the DNA is TGTGCCAGCATGGAGGACGGAGATAATGAAAAACTGTTTTTT.